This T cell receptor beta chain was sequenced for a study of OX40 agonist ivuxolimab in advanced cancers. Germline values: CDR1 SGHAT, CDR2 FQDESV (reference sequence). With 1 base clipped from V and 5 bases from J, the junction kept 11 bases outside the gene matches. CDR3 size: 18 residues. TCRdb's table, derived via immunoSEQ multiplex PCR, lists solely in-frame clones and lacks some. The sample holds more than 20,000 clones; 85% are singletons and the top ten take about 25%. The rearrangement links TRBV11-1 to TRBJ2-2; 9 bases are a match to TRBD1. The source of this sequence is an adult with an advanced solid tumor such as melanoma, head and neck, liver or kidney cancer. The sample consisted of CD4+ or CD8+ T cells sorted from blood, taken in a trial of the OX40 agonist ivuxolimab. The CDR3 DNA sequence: TGTGCCAGCAGCTTAGACCCGGACAGGGGTGCGGGGACCGGGGAGCTGTTTTTT. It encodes CASSLDPDRGAGTGELFF.